This is a list of T cell receptor beta chains from one sample in a study of blood T cell repertoires in COVID-19. Only in-frame clones appear in the TCRdb table, and some are missing; sequencing was by immunoSEQ multiplex PCR. The table lists 200,000 to 250,000 clones, around 80% of them singletons. The sample was peripheral blood. These receptors all stem from a woman in her twenties or thirties with COVID-19, enrolled during active disease. Each CDR3 is given with its conserved first and last residue. The D gene is left open where the match is weak. Only some rows state a clone size, as once, few, many or a class for expanded clones.

d_call: NA; v_call: TRBV4-3; j_call: TRBJ2-7; clone_size: NA; cdr3_aa: CASSQAVQGHFYEQYF; cdr3_nt: TGCGCCAGCAGCCAAGCAGTCCAGGGACACTTCTACGAGCAGTACTTC
d_call: TRBD1; v_call: TRBV3-1/TRBV3-2; j_call: TRBJ2-7; clone_size: NA; cdr3_aa: CASSRGTGGLQGTYEQYF; cdr3_nt: TGTGCCAGCAGCCGGGGGACAGGGGGCCTCCAAGGCACCTACGAGCAGTACTTC
d_call: NA; v_call: TRBV4-3; j_call: TRBJ2-3; clone_size: NA; cdr3_aa: CASRARRDRHTDTQYF; cdr3_nt: TGCGCCAGCAGGGCGAGGAGGGACAGACACACAGATACGCAGTATTTT
d_call: TRBD1; v_call: TRBV27; j_call: TRBJ1-1; clone_size: NA; cdr3_aa: CASRPGGAGTEAFF; cdr3_nt: TGTGCCAGCAGACCAGGGGGCGCGGGCACTGAAGCTTTCTTT
d_call: NA; v_call: TRBV24-1; j_call: TRBJ1-5; clone_size: NA; cdr3_aa: CATSDPYLRSGMGQPQHF; cdr3_nt: TGTGCCACCAGTGACCCCTACCTCCGTTCGGGAATGGGACAGCCCCAGCATTTT
d_call: TRBD1; v_call: TRBV11-2; j_call: TRBJ2-1; clone_size: NA; cdr3_aa: CASSLTRDRGYNEQFF; cdr3_nt: TGTGCCAGCAGCCTAACCCGGGACAGGGGTTACAATGAGCAGTTCTTC
d_call: NA; v_call: TRBV19; j_call: TRBJ2-7; clone_size: NA; cdr3_aa: CASSIGYGSYEQYF; cdr3_nt: TGTGCCAGTAGTATAGGGTACGGTTCCTACGAGCAGTACTTC
d_call: TRBD1; v_call: TRBV4-1; j_call: TRBJ1-2; clone_size: NA; cdr3_aa: CASSQVRTGTGYTF; cdr3_nt: TGCGCCAGCAGCCAAGTCCGGACAGGAACCGGCTACACCTTC
d_call: TRBD2; v_call: TRBV7-9; j_call: TRBJ2-7; clone_size: NA; cdr3_aa: CASSLLAGRSSYEQYF; cdr3_nt: TGTGCCAGCAGCTTATTAGCGGGACGCAGCTCCTACGAGCAGTACTTC
d_call: NA; v_call: TRBV3-1/TRBV3-2; j_call: TRBJ1-2; clone_size: NA; cdr3_aa: CASSQGSGLRYGYTF; cdr3_nt: TGTGCCAGCAGCCAAGGATCAGGGTTACGCTATGGCTACACCTTC
d_call: TRBD2; v_call: TRBV19; j_call: TRBJ2-7; clone_size: NA; cdr3_aa: CASTPRASGRTEQYF; cdr3_nt: TGTGCCAGTACCCCGCGGGCTAGCGGGAGGACCGAGCAGTACTTC
d_call: TRBD1; v_call: TRBV5-1; j_call: TRBJ2-3; clone_size: NA; cdr3_aa: CASSSGQGGTDTQYF; cdr3_nt: TGCGCCAGCAGCAGTGGACAGGGCGGCACAGATACGCAGTATTTT
d_call: TRBD1; v_call: TRBV7-9; j_call: TRBJ1-2; clone_size: NA; cdr3_aa: CASSLVPDRAYYGYTF; cdr3_nt: TGTGCCAGCAGCTTAGTTCCGGACAGGGCTTACTATGGCTACACCTTC
d_call: NA; v_call: TRBV2; j_call: TRBJ2-7; clone_size: once; cdr3_aa: CASIGGLYEQYF; cdr3_nt: TGTGCCAGCATTGGAGGGCTCTACGAGCAGTACTTC
d_call: NA; v_call: TRBV19; j_call: TRBJ1-5; clone_size: NA; cdr3_aa: CASSTSGAQPQHF; cdr3_nt: TGTGCCAGTAGTACCTCAGGGGCTCAGCCCCAGCATTTT
d_call: NA; v_call: TRBV18; j_call: TRBJ1-5; clone_size: NA; cdr3_aa: CASSPEGGGYSNQPQHF; cdr3_nt: TGTGCCAGCTCACCGGAAGGGGGTGGATATAGCAATCAGCCCCAGCATTTT